Sequencing of this T cell receptor (beta chain) was carried out in a study of T-cell reconstitution after alpha-beta-depleted transplantation in children. This clonotype was recorded a few times. Unique molecular identifiers were used in preparing the TCRbeta library. TCRdb processed the PCR reads anew with MiXCR; each CDR3 protein has one entry. The sample holds hundreds of thousands of distinct CDR3 sequences, around 9.6% seen once. There are 17 residues in the CDR3. Trimming removed 6 bases at V and 7 bases at J, with 28 bases between. Germline V gene data show CDR1 as SGHRS and CDR2 as YFSETQ. The receptor was derived from a human donor who donated a stem cell graft to a child with acute lymphoblastic leukemia. Sequenced material: PBMCs from the stem cell graft donor, taken from the stem cell graft. The chain has TRBV5-1 and TRBJ1-1; D is perhaps TRBD1 (6 bases). The DNA for the CDR3 is TGCGCCAGCACATCCCGTCCAGGGGACTTGGAATCGGGTGAAGCTTTCTTT. This gives the protein CASTSRPGDLESGEAFF.